These T cell receptor beta chains were read from a single sample in a study of cytomegalovirus exposure and HLA in healthy donors. Generated by immunoSEQ multiplex PCR, the TCRdb table keeps only in-frame clones and is missing some. The table includes around 100,000 clones, less than 85% detected once. The sequenced sample was PBMCs. Receptors were obtained from a man aged 40-50 years in good health and CMV-seronegative. The CDR3 runs from the conserved cysteine through the conserved F or W. D genes are given only for firm matches. Clone size is shown for a subset of rows, as once, few, many or a class of expanded clone.

abundance,j_gene,v_gene,d_gene,CDR3aa,CDR3nt
-,TRBJ1-1,TRBV2,TRBD1,CASTKTGGADTEAFF,TGTGCCAGCACCAAGACAGGGGGCGCGGACACTGAAGCTTTCTTT
-,TRBJ1-5,TRBV18,-,CASSPTGNQPQHF,TGTGCCAGCTCACCAACAGGCAATCAGCCCCAGCATTTT
-,TRBJ2-3,TRBV7-3,TRBD2,CASSLAPLAGGTDTQYF,TGTGCCAGCAGCTTAGCCCCACTAGCGGGGGGCACAGATACGCAGTATTTT
once,TRBJ2-7,TRBV2,-,CASRGGDSSYEQYF,TGTGCCAGCAGGGGCGGGGATAGCTCCTACGAGCAGTACTTC
-,TRBJ2-3,TRBV9,-,CASSPGLMRADTQYF,TGTGCCAGCAGCCCCGGTTTGATGAGGGCAGATACGCAGTATTTT
-,TRBJ2-2,TRBV15,-,CATSILTGNTGELFF,TGTGCCACCAGCATATTAACAGGGAACACCGGGGAGCTGTTTTTT
-,TRBJ2-7,TRBV7-6,-,CASSLGQGNEQYF,TGTGCCAGCAGCTTAGGCCAGGGTAACGAGCAGTACTTC
-,TRBJ2-1,TRBV5-6,TRBD2,CASSRLSGGEGNEQFF,TGTGCCAGCAGCCGACTTTCGGGGGGAGAGGGCAATGAGCAGTTCTTC
-,TRBJ1-1,TRBV7-9,-,CASSRTDYEAFF,TGTGCCAGCAGCCGGACAGACTATGAAGCTTTCTTT
-,TRBJ2-1,TRBV5-1,-,CASSLVGGSYNEQFF,TGCGCCAGCAGCCTTGTGGGGGGCTCCTACAATGAGCAGTTCTTC
-,TRBJ1-2,TRBV14,-,CASSQDWRGYGYTF,TGTGCCAGCAGCCAAGACTGGCGAGGCTATGGCTACACCTTC
-,TRBJ1-2,TRBV2,TRBD1,CASSGQGAGNYGYTF,TGTGCCAGCAGTGGACAGGGGGCGGGGAACTATGGCTACACCTTC
-,TRBJ1-5,TRBV9,-,CASSPEGGIGQPQHF,TGTGCCAGCAGCCCAGAAGGAGGGATAGGTCAGCCCCAGCATTTT
-,TRBJ1-5,TRBV19,-,CASSEGWGNQPQHF,TGTGCCAGTAGTGAGGGCTGGGGCAATCAGCCCCAGCATTTT
-,TRBJ2-7,TRBV6-4,TRBD1,CASSDSDRGEQYF,TGTGCCAGCAGTGACTCGGACAGGGGCGAGCAGTACTTC
few,TRBJ1-2,TRBV4-1,TRBD1,CASSQAVHLQGRMGSYGYTF,TGCGCCAGCAGCCAAGCTGTTCATCTACAGGGGAGGATGGGGTCCTATGGCTACACCTTC
-,TRBJ2-7,TRBV7-2,TRBD2,CASSFRTSGAMGYEQYF,TGTGCCAGCAGCTTCCGGACTAGCGGAGCAATGGGGTACGAGCAGTACTTC
-,TRBJ1-2,TRBV4-2,TRBD1,CASSQGLGTGLGYTF,TGTGCCAGCAGCCAAGGTCTCGGGACAGGGCTGGGCTACACCTTC
few,TRBJ1-2,TRBV9,TRBD1,CASSTTGGGYGYTF,TGTGCCAGCAGCACGACAGGGGGCGGATATGGCTACACCTTC
-,TRBJ1-2,TRBV27,-,CASSRGNYGYTF,TGTGCCAGCAGTCGGGGGAACTATGGCTACACCTTC
-,TRBJ2-1,TRBV9,TRBD2,CASSVVGAGKGEQFF,TGTGCCAGCAGCGTAGTAGGAGCGGGGAAGGGTGAGCAGTTCTTC
-,TRBJ2-7,TRBV10-2,-,CASSESLGLAKSYEQYF,TGCGCCAGCAGTGAGTCGTTAGGACTGGCCAAGTCCTACGAGCAGTACTTC
-,TRBJ2-7,TRBV5-6,-,CASSLVTDEQYF,TGTGCCAGCAGCTTGGTAACAGACGAGCAGTACTTC
-,TRBJ2-5,TRBV9,TRBD2,CASSVERGLAGGPETQYF,TGTGCCAGCAGCGTAGAGCGGGGACTAGCGGGGGGGCCGGAGACCCAGTACTTC
-,TRBJ1-1,TRBV29-1,TRBD1,CSVTERQGSEAFF,TGCAGCGTTACCGAGCGACAGGGATCTGAAGCTTTCTTT
-,TRBJ1-5,TRBV30,-,CAWSVEGNQPQHF,TGTGCCTGGAGTGTGGAGGGAAATCAGCCCCAGCATTTT
-,TRBJ2-5,TRBV27,TRBD2,CASSPGTSGGAGKTQYF,TGTGCCAGCAGTCCCGGGACTAGCGGGGGGGCGGGAAAGACCCAGTACTTC
-,TRBJ1-2,TRBV7-9,TRBD1,CASSSGTGGNYGYTF,TGTGCCAGCAGCTCGGGGACAGGGGGGAACTATGGCTACACCTTC
-,TRBJ2-3,TRBV4-2,-,CASSQVIGSSSTDTQYF,TGTGCCAGCAGCCAAGTTATTGGTAGCTCTAGCACAGATACGCAGTATTTT